The clone carrying this T cell receptor beta chain was observed a few times. As yet, its antigen is unknown. Unique molecular identifier tags were affixed to discrete cDNA molecules. TCRdb reprocessed the 5' RACE reads via MiXCR and lists one record per CDR3 protein. The sample lists 75,000 to 80,000 distinct CDR3 sequences; about 16% were seen once. The sample belongs to a study of early T cells in non-severe SARS-CoV-2 infection. Study-wide points: VDJdb-based matching was biased toward anti-spike CD8 responses and missed private and CD4 specificities.

Sequencing was performed on whole blood. The receptor was derived from an adult who was a healthcare worker with PCR-confirmed SARS-CoV-2 infection or an uninfected control (not recorded which).

The CDR3 region is CSAKKGAGASETQYF. The CDR3 DNA follows: TGCAGTGCTAAAAAAGGAGCGGGAGCAAGTGAGACCCAGTACTTC. The rearrangement links TRBV20-1 to TRBJ2-5; TRBD2 aligns across 8 bases. The CDR3 runs to 15 residues. From germline, CDR1 is DFQATT and CDR2 SNEGSKA (reference sequence). V gave up 4 bases and J gave up 5 bases; unmatched junction bases: 12.